A single sample is the source of the 18 T cell receptor beta chains below, sequenced in a study of OX40 agonist ivuxolimab in advanced cancers. This table comes from immunoSEQ multiplex PCR, and its TCRdb copy is limited to in-frame clones, with some not included. This table has tens of thousands of clones, around 84% appearing once. The specimen comprised CD4+ or CD8+ T cells sorted from blood, sampled in a trial of the OX40 agonist ivuxolimab. All receptors derive from an adult with an advanced solid tumor such as melanoma, head and neck, liver or kidney cancer.

This chain connects TRBV27 to TRBJ2-7; unclear D gene. Trimming took 0 bases from V and 6 from J, leaving 9 bases between them. This CDR3 comprises 13 residues. Germline loops: CDR1 MNHEY, CDR2 SMNVEV (reference sequence). The CDR3 DNA is TGTGCCAGCAGTTTATCCCCAGTCGTCGAGCAGTACTTC. Translated, it gives CASSLSPVVEQYF.

This chain joins TRBV5-5 and TRBJ2-5; TRBD2 is a possible D gene (5 bases). Trimming pared 2 bases from V and 5 bases from J, leaving 13 bases between. CDR3 length: 14 residues. Germline lookup yields CDR1 SGHKS and CDR2 YYEKEE (reference sequence). DNA for the CDR3: TGTGCCAGCAGCTTTGGGTGGGAGTGGGAGACCCAGTACTTC. Its translation is CASSFGWEWETQYF.

This clone was observed a single time. This rearrangement joins TRBV9 to TRBJ2-7; D is ambiguous. This CDR3 region has 13 residues. The V and J ends lost 5 bases and 1 base respectively, with 10 bases between them. Germline CDR1 and CDR2: SGDLS and YYNGEE. The DNA of the CDR3 is TGTGCCAGCAGTGCTGTCGGTTCCTACGAGCAGTACTTC. It yields the protein CASSAVGSYEQYF. The variable domain in full, with the rest retrieved from reference TRBV9 and TRBJ2-7, is DSGVTQTPKHLITATGQRVTLRCSPRSGDLSVYWYQQSLDQGLQFLIQYYNGEERAKGNILERFSAQQFPDLHSELNLSSLELGDSALYFCASSAVGSYEQYFGPGTRLTVT.

This clone appeared a single time. The DNA of the CDR3 is TGCGCCAGCAGCCAAGATTTGAGCGGAGTAGCGGACTACAATGAGCAGTTCTTC. Protein: CASSQDLSGVADYNEQFF. This chain connects TRBV4-1 to TRBJ2-1; tentative D call: TRBD2 (6 bases). This CDR3 is 18 amino acids long. The V gene lost 0 bases and the J gene lost 3 bases, with 18 bases spanning the gap. Germline CDR1 is MGHRA and CDR2 is YSYEKL.

The CDR3, as DNA: TGTGCCAGCAGCACCCCGGCAGGGCGGTATTATGGCTACACCTTC. Translation: CASSTPAGRYYGYTF. J is TRBJ1-2 and V is TRBV11-2, with TRBD1 as a possible D gene (5 bases). CDR3 length equals 15 residues. Germline V gene data show CDR1 as SGHAT and CDR2 as FQNNGV. The germline V and J ends were trimmed by 5 bases and 5 bases, with 18 bases remaining between them.

J is TRBJ2-2 and V is TRBV7-7, with TRBD2 matching 12 bases. CDR1 is SSHAT and CDR2 is FNYEAQ in the germline V gene (reference sequence). V was clipped by 4 bases and J by 3 bases; unmatched bases: 6. The CDR3 is 17 residues long. The CDR3 loop reads CASSSRLAGDYTGELFF. In nucleotides, the CDR3 is TGTGCCAGCAGCTCCAGACTAGCGGGGGATTACACCGGGGAGCTGTTTTTT.

This chain links TRBV28 with TRBJ2-7; 8 bases fit TRBD2. Germline assignment: CDR1 MDHEN and CDR2 SYDVKM. The CDR3 is 15 residues long. Trimming at V came to 8 bases and at J to 0 bases, leaving 9 bases not matched to a gene. The CDR3 loop reads CASPPGRVRSYEQYF. CDR3 sequence (DNA): TGTGCCAGCCCTCCCGGGAGGGTGCGCTCCTACGAGCAGTACTTC. The whole variable domain, remainder taken from reference TRBV28 and TRBJ2-7, is DVKVTQSSRYLVKRTGEKVFLECVQDMDHENMFWYRQDPGLGLRLIYFSYDVKMKEKGDIPEGYSVSREKKERFSLILESASTNQTSMYLCASPPGRVRSYEQYFGPGTRLTVT.

Regarding this clone: Other DNA sequences from this sample encode an identical CDR3 as well. V usage is TRBV5-6 and J usage is TRBJ2-7; perhaps TRBD1 as D (6 bases). The germline V gene has CDR1 SGHDT and CDR2 YYEEEE. Trimming left V 4 bases short and J 3 bases short, with 11 bases between. The CDR3 is made up of 13 amino acids. The CDR3 DNA is TGTGCCAGCAGCCTCGGACAGAACTACGAGCAGTACTTC. Translating gives CASSLGQNYEQYF. The full variable domain, completed using reference TRBV5-6 and TRBJ2-7, is DAGVTQSPTHLIKTRGQQVTLRCSPKSGHDTVSWYQQALGQGPQFIFQYYEEEERQRGNFPDRFSGHQFPNYSSELNVNALLLGDSALYLCASSLGQNYEQYFGPGTRLTVT.

V gene TRBV4-2 combines with J gene TRBJ2-2, with 8 bases identical to TRBD2. This CDR3 has 19 residues. The ends lost 1 base at V and 4 bases at J; junction bases unmatched: 14. In germline, CDR1 is LGHNA, CDR2 YNFKEQ. CDR3 coding DNA: TGTGCCAGCAGCCAAGGGACCCCTTCCAGCGGGGGCCTCACCGGGGAGCTGTTTTTT. It codes for CASSQGTPSSGGLTGELFF.

The genes are TRBV19 and TRBJ2-3, with D unresolved. Germline lookup yields CDR1 LNHDA and CDR2 SQIVND (reference sequence). V lost 3 bases to trimming and J lost 4 bases, with 8 bases between them. This CDR3 is 13 amino acids long. CDR3 protein: CASSIYSADTQYF. CDR3 nucleotides: TGTGCCAGTAGTATTTACTCTGCAGATACGCAGTATTTT.

This clone has a single count. The CDR3 sequence: CASTTNSGSSYNEQFF. The CDR3 coding sequence is TGTGCCAGCACCACCAATTCGGGGAGCTCCTACAATGAGCAGTTCTTC. J is TRBJ2-1 and V is TRBV7-9; tentatively, D is TRBD2 (5 bases). CDR3 length: 16 amino acids. Trimming stripped 7 bases from V and 0 bases from J, with 16 bases between. Germline CDR1 reads SEHNR; CDR2 reads FQNEAQ (reference sequence).

The V call is TRBV7-6, the J call TRBJ1-2; D is unclear. The CDR3 length is 14 residues. The germline V and J ends were trimmed by 5 bases and 2 bases, with 12 bases remaining between them. Germline V CDR1 and CDR2: SGHVS, FNYEAQ. The CDR3: CASSPGSSNYGYTF. The DNA of the CDR3 is TGTGCCAGCAGCCCCGGCAGCTCGAACTATGGCTACACCTTC.

This clone appeared a single time. The J gene is TRBJ2-7, the V gene TRBV27, with 8 nucleotides matching TRBD2. This CDR3 has 15 amino acids. The V and J ends lost 10 bases and 1 base, in that order; junction bases with no gene match: 12. Germline assignment: CDR1 MNHEY and CDR2 SMNVEV (reference sequence). In DNA form, the CDR3 reads TGTGCCACTTCGGCTAGCGGGCGGGGGTCCTACGAGCAGTACTTC. Its protein is CATSASGRGSYEQYF.

This clone was seen more than once but under ten times. The chain is built from TRBV19 and TRBJ2-1; D tentatively fits TRBD1 or TRBD2 (6 bases each). The germline V and J ends were trimmed by 5 bases and 4 bases, with 21 bases remaining between them. The CDR3 spans 17 residues. Germline V gene lookup returns CDR1 LNHDA and CDR2 SQIVND (reference sequence). CDR3 sequence (DNA): TGTGCCAGTAGTCTGACTAGGGGGGACATATTATACAATGAGCAGTTCTTC. This encodes CASSLTRGDILYNEQFF. The full variable domain, completed using reference TRBV19 and TRBJ2-1, is DGGITQSPKYLFRKEGQNVTLSCEQNLNHDAMYWYRQDPGQGLRLIYYSQIVNDFQKGDIAEGYSVSREKKESFPLTVTSAQKNPTAFYLCASSLTRGDILYNEQFFGPGTRLTVL.

In DNA, the CDR3 is TGTGCCAGCAGCTTGGGTGAGGGGGAGGACGGCTACACCTTC. This codes for CASSLGEGEDGYTF. The chain combines TRBV5-5 with TRBJ1-2; D is possibly TRBD1 (6 bases). V was trimmed by 0 bases and J by 8 bases, leaving 14 bases between them. The length of the CDR3 is 14 residues. Germline V gives CDR1 SGHKS, CDR2 YYEKEE (reference sequence).

This chain links TRBV6-4 with TRBJ2-7; 10 nucleotides match TRBD1. Germline CDR1 and CDR2: MRHNA and SNTAGT. With 10 bases clipped from V and 5 bases from J, the junction kept 11 bases outside the gene matches. CDR3 length: 14 amino acids. In DNA, the CDR3 is TGTGCCATCACCCCGGGGGACAGGGGCCACGAGCAGTACTTC. Its translation: CAITPGDRGHEQYF.

This chain links TRBV29-1 with TRBJ2-2; D is perhaps TRBD1 or TRBD2 (5 bases each). This CDR3 spans 12 amino acids. Germline-derived CDR1 and CDR2 are SQVTM and ANQGSEA. Trimming removed 6 bases from V and 4 bases from J, with 9 bases in between. The CDR3: CSVPGPTGELFF. The CDR3 DNA follows: TGCAGCGTACCGGGGCCCACCGGGGAGCTGTTTTTT.

This clone has only a few counts. V and J are TRBV7-2 and TRBJ2-1; TRBD2 aligns across 9 bases. With 1 base clipped from V and 9 bases from J, the junction kept 10 bases outside the gene matches. Germline lookup yields CDR1 SGHTA and CDR2 FQGNSA. The CDR3 runs 16 residues. CDR3 loop: CASSLGVGGGAGEQFF. The CDR3 coding sequence is TGTGCCAGCAGCTTAGGAGTAGGCGGGGGGGCTGGTGAGCAGTTCTTC.